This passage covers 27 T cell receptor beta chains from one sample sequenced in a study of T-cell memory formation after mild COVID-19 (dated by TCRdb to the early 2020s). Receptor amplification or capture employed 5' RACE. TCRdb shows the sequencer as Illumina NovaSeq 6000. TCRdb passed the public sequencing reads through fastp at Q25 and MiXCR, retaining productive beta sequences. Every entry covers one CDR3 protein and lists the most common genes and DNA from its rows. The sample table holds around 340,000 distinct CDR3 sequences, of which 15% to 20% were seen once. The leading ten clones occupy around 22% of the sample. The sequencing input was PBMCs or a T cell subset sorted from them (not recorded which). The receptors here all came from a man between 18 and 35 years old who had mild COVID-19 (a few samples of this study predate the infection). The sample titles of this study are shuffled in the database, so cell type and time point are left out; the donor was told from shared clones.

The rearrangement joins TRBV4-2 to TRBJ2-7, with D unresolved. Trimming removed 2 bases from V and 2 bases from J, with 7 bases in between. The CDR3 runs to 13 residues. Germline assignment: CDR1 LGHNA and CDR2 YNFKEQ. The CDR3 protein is CASSQLGTYEQYF. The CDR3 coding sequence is TGTGCCAGCAGCCAACTCGGAACCTACGAGCAGTACTTC.

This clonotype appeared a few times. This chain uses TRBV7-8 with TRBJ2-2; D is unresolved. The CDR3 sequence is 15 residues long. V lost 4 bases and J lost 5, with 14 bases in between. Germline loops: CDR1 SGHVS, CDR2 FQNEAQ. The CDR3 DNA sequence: TGTGCCAGCAGCTACTACGAACTTGAAACCGGGGAGCTGTTTTTT. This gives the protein CASSYYELETGELFF.

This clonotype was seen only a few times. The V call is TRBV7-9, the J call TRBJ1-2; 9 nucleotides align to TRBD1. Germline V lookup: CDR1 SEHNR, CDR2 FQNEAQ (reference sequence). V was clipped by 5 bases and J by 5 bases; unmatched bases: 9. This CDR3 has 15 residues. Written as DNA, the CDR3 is TGTGCCAGCAGCCCTTTAGGGACAGGGCAATATGGCTACACCTTC. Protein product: CASSPLGTGQYGYTF.

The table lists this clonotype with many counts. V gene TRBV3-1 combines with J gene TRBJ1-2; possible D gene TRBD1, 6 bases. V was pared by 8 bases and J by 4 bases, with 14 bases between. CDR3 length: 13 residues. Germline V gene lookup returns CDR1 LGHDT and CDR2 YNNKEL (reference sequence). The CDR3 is CASSPGGSYGYTF. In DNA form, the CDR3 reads TGTGCCAGCTCGCCGGGGGGCAGCTATGGCTACACCTTC. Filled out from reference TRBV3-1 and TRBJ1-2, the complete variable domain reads DTAVSQTPKYLVTQMGNDKSIKCEQNLGHDTMYWYKQDSKKFLKIMFSYNNKELIINETVPNRFSPKSPDKAHLNLHINSLELGDSAVYFCASSPGGSYGYTFGSGTRLTVV.

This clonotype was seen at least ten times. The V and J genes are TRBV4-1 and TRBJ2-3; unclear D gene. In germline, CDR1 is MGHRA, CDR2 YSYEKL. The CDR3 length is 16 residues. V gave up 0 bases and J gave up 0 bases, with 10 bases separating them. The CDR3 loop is CASSQESSPSTDTQYF. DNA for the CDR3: TGCGCCAGCAGCCAAGAGTCCAGCCCTAGCACAGATACGCAGTATTTT.

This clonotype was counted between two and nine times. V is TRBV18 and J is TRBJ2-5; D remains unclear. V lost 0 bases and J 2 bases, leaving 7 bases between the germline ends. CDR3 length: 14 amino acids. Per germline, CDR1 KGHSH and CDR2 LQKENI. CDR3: CASSPPVRQETQYF. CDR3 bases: TGTGCCAGCTCACCACCGGTTCGTCAAGAGACCCAGTACTTC.

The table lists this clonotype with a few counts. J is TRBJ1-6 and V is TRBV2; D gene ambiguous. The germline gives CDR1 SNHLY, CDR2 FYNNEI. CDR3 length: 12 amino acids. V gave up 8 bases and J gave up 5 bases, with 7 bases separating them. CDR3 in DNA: TGTGCCAGCCAGGACCATAATTCACCCCTCCACTTT. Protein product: CASQDHNSPLHF.

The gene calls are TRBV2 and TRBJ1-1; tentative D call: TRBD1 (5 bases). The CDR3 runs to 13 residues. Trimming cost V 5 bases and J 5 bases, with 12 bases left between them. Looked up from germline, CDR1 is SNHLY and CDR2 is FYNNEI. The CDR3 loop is CASSQTGGTEAFF. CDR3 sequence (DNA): TGTGCCAGCAGTCAAACAGGCGGGACTGAAGCTTTCTTT.

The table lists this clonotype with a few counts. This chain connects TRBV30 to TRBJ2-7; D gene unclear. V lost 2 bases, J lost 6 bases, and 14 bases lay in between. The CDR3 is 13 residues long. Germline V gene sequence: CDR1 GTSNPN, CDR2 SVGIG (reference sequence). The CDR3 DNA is TGTGCCTGGAGTATCAGGTTGGGCGGCGAGCAGTACTTC. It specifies CAWSIRLGGEQYF.

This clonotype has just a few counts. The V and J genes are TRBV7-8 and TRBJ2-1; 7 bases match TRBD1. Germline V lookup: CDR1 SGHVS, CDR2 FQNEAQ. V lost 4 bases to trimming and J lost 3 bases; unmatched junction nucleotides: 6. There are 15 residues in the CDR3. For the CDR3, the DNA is TGTGCCAGCAGCTCAAGGGGACAGAGCTACAATGAGCAGTTCTTC. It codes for CASSSRGQSYNEQFF.

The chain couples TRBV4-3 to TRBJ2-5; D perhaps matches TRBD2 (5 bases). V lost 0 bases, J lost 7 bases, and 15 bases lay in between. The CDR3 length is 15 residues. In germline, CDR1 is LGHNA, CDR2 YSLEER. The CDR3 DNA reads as TGCGCCAGCAGCCAAGAACTAGGATTCCCAGGGACCCAGTACTTC. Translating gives CASSQELGFPGTQYF.

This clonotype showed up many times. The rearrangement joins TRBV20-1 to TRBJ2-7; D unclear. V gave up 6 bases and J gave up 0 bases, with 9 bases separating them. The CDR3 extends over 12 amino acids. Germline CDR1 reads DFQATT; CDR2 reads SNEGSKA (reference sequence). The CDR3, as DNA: TGCAGTGCCCTACTCAACTCCTACGAGCAGTACTTC. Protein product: CSALLNSYEQYF.

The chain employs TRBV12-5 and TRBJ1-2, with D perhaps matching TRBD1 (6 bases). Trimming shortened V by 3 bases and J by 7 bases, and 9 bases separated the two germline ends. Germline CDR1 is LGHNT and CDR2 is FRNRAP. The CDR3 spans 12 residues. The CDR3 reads CASGLGGLGYTF. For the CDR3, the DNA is TGTGCTAGTGGTTTAGGGGGACTTGGCTACACCTTC.

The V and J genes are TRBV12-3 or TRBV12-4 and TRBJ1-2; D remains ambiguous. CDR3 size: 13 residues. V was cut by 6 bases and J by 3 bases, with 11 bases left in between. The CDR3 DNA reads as TGTGCCAGCAGCCCGAGACCGTACTATGGCTACACCTTC. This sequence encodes CASSPRPYYGYTF.

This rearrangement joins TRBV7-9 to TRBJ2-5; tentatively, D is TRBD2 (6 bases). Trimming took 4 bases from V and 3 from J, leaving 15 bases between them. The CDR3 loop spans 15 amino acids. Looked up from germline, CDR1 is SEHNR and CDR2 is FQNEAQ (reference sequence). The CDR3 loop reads CASSSPAGREETQYF. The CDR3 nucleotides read TGTGCCAGCAGCTCCCCCGCGGGGAGAGAAGAGACCCAGTACTTC.

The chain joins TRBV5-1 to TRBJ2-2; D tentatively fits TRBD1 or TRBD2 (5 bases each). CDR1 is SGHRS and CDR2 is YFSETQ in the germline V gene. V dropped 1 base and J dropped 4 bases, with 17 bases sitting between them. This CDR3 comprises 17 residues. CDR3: CASSLSWDPPVTGELFF. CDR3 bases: TGCGCCAGCAGCTTGTCCTGGGACCCCCCCGTCACCGGGGAGCTGTTTTTT.

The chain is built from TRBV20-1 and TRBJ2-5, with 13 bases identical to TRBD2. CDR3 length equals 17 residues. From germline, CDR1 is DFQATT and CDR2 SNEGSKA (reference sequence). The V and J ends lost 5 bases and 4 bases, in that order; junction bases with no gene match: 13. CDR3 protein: CSARRLAGGLDGETQYF. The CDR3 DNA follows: TGCAGTGCTCGCAGACTAGCGGGGGGATTGGACGGAGAGACCCAGTACTTC.

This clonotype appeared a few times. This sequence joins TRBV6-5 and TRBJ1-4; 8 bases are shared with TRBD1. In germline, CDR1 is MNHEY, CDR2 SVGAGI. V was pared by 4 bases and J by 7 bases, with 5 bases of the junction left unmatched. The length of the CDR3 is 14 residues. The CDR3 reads CASSFSGTGEKLFF. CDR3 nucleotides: TGTGCCAGCAGTTTTTCCGGGACAGGTGAAAAACTGTTTTTT.

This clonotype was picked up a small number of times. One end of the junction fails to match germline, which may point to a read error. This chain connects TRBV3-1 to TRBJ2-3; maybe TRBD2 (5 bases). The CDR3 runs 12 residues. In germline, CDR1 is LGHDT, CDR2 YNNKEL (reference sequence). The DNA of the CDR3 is TGTGCCAGCAGCCAAGGCCGTGGGGAGAGGTTTTTT. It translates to CASSQGRGERFF.

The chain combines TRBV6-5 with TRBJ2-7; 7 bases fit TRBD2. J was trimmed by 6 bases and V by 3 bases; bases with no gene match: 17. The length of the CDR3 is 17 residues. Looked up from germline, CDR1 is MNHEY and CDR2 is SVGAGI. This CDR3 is CASSYSPPATWGGEQYF. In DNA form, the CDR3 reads TGTGCCAGCAGTTATTCCCCCCCGGCGACCTGGGGGGGCGAGCAGTACTTC.

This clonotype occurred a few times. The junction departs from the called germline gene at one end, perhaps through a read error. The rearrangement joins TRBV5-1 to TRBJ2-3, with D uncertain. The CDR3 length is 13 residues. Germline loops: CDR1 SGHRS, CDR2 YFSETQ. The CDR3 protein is CASRLAAPDTQYF. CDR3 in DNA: TGCGCCAGCAGGTTGGCAGCGCCAGATACGCAGTATTTT. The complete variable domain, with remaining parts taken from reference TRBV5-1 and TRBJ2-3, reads KAGVTQTPRYLIKTRGQQVTLSCSPISGHRSVSWYQQTPGQGLQFLFEYFSETQRNKGNFPGRFSGRQFSNSRSEMNVSTLELGDSALYLCASRLAAPDTQYFGPGTRLTVL.

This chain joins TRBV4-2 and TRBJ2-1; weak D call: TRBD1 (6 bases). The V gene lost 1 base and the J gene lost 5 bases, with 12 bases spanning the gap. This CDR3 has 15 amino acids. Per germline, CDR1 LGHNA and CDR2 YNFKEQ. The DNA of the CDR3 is TGTGCCAGCAGCCAAGTAAGGGGACAAAACAATGAGCAGTTCTTC. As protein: CASSQVRGQNNEQFF.

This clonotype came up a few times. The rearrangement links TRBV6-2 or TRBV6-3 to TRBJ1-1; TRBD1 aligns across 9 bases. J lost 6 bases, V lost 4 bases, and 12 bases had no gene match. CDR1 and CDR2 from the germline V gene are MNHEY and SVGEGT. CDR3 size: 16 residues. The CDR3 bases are TGTGCCAGCAGTTCGATTTGGACAGGGGAGGTCCCTGAAGCTTTCTTT. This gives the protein CASSSIWTGEVPEAFF.

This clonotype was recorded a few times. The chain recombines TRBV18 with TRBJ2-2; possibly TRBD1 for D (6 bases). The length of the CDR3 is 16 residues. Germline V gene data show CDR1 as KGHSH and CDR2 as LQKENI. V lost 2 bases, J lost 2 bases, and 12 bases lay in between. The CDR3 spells CASSPIRGQNTGELFF. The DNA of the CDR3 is TGTGCCAGCTCACCAATCAGGGGTCAAAACACCGGGGAGCTGTTTTTT.

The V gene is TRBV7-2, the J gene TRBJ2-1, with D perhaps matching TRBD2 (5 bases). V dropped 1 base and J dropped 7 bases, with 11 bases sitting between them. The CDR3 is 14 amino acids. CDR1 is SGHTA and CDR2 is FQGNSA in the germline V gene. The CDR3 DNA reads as TGTGCCAGCAGCTTAGTAGCTTCGGGGAATGAGCAGTTCTTC. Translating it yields CASSLVASGNEQFF.

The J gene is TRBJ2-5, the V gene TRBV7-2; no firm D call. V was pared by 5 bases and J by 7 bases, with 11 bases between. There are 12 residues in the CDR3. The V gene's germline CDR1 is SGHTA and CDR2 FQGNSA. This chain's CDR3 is CASSNQAGTQYF. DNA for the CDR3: TGTGCCAGCAGCAATCAAGCCGGGACCCAGTACTTC. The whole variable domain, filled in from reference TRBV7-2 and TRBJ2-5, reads GAGVSQSPSNKVTEKGKDVELRCDPISGHTALYWYRQSLGQGLEFLIYFQGNSAPDKSGLPSDRFSAERTGGSVSTLTIQRTQQEDSAVYLCASSNQAGTQYFGPGTRLLVL.

CDR3 loop: CASSYRDRGLTDTQYF. CDR3 nucleotide sequence: TGTGCCAGCAGTTACCGGGACAGGGGTTTAACAGATACGCAGTATTTT. V and J are TRBV6-6 and TRBJ2-3; 10 bases are a match to TRBD1. V lost 2 bases and J lost 3; bases outside the gene matches: 5. CDR1 and CDR2 (germline): MNHNY, SVGAGI (reference sequence). There are 16 residues in the CDR3.